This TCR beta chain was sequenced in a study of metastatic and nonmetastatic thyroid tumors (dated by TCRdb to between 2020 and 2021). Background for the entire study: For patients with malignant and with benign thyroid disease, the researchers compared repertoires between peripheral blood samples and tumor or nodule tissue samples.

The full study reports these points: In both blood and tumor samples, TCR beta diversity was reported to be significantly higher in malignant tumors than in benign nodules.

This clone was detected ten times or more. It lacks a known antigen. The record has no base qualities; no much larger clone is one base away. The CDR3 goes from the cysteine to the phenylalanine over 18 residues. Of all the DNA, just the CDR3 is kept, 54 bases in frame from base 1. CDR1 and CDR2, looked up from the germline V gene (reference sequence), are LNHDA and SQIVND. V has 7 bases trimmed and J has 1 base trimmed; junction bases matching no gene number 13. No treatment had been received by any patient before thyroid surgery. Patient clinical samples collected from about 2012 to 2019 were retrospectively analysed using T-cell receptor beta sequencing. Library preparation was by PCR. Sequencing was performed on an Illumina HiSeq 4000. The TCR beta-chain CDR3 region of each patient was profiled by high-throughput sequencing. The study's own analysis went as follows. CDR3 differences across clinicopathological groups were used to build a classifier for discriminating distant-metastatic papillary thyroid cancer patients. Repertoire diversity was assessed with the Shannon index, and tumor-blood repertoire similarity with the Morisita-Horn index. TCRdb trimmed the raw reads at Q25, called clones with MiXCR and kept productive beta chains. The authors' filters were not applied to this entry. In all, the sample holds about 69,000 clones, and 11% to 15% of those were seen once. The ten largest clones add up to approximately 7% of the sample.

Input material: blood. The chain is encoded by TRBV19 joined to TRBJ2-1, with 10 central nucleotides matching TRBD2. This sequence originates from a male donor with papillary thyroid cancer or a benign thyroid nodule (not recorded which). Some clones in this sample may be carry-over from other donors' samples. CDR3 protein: CASTIGALAGGSYNEQFF. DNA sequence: TGTGCCAGTACTATTGGGGCTTTAGCGGGAGGTTCCTACAATGAGCAGTTCTTC.